The rows below give T cell receptor beta chains drawn from one sample of a study of T cells in localized non-small cell lung cancer. TCRdb keeps only in-frame clones here, not all; method: immunoSEQ multiplex PCR. The sample lists 130,000 or so clones; roughly 90% were seen once. This material consisted of peripheral blood, taken before any cancer treatment. The receptor source for this set is a female donor aged 60 or older with stage I lung adenocarcinoma. Both conserved end residues are part of each CDR3. The order of the fields is CDR3 protein, CDR3 DNA, clone size, J gene, D gene, CDR3 length, V gene. D genes are given only for firm matches. Expanded clones are given a class, and other clones once, few, many or no size at all.

CASSVGTSGANVLTF	TGTGCCAGCAGTGTCGGGACCTCTGGGGCCAACGTCCTGACTTTC	once	TRBJ2-6	.	15	TRBV2
CASSLMASGRAPDTQYF	TGTGCCAGCAGCTTGATGGCTAGCGGGAGGGCCCCAGATACGCAGTATTTT	.	TRBJ2-3	TRBD2	17	TRBV7-6
CASSHSGVNTEAFF	TGTGCCAGCAGCCACTCCGGGGTGAACACTGAAGCTTTCTTT	.	TRBJ1-1	.	14	TRBV7-9
CASSIGAGGNNEQFF	TGTGCCAGTAGTATCGGGGCGGGAGGGAACAATGAGCAGTTCTTC	.	TRBJ2-1	TRBD2	15	TRBV19
CAIPLVDSTDTQYF	TGTGCCATCCCCCTGGTTGACAGCACAGATACGCAGTATTTT	.	TRBJ2-3	.	14	TRBV2
CASSLGGLTSYEQYF	TGTGCCAGCAGTTTGGGGGGGCTAACGTCCTACGAGCAGTACTTC	.	TRBJ2-7	.	15	TRBV28
CASSSEVAGAWGNEQFF	TGCGCCAGCAGCTCGGAGGTAGCGGGAGCCTGGGGCAATGAGCAGTTCTTC	.	TRBJ2-1	TRBD2	17	TRBV4-1
CASRPGLLSGNTIYF	TGTGCCAGCAGGCCCGGACTCCTCTCTGGAAACACCATATATTTT	.	TRBJ1-3	.	15	TRBV7-9
CASSVGGTKTTYEQYF	TGTGCCAGCAGCGTAGGGGGGACAAAAACCACCTACGAGCAGTACTTC	.	TRBJ2-7	.	16	TRBV9
CAGSGGGGQETQYF	TGTGCCGGCTCAGGGGGCGGAGGACAAGAGACCCAGTACTTC	.	TRBJ2-5	TRBD1	14	TRBV30
CASRPVRTGNTIYF	TGTGCCAGCAGGCCGGTTCGGACAGGGAACACCATATATTTT	few	TRBJ1-3	TRBD1	14	TRBV6-5
CASSLELAGGTGNEQFF	TGCGCCAGCAGCTTGGAACTTGCGGGAGGGACGGGCAATGAGCAGTTCTTC	.	TRBJ2-1	TRBD2	17	TRBV5-1
CASSVTGGYYEQYF	TGTGCCAGCAGCGTAACAGGGGGGTACTACGAGCAGTACTTC	.	TRBJ2-7	TRBD1	14	TRBV9
CAWSPLGRNQPQHF	TGTGCCTGGAGCCCCCTAGGACGCAATCAGCCCCAGCATTTT	.	TRBJ1-5	.	14	TRBV30
CASTWEAGGSSYEQYF	TGTGCCAGCACCTGGGAGGCGGGAGGGAGCTCCTACGAGCAGTACTTC	.	TRBJ2-7	TRBD2	16	TRBV2
CASSQMLAGVLINEQFF	TGTGCCAGCAGCCAAATGCTAGCGGGAGTCCTAATCAATGAGCAGTTCTTC	.	TRBJ2-1	TRBD2	17	TRBV14
CASSLRLNTEAFF	TGTGCCAGCAGTTTGAGGCTGAACACTGAAGCTTTCTTT	.	TRBJ1-1	.	13	TRBV28
CASSSGWGETQYF	TGTGCCAGCAGTTCCGGATGGGGAGAGACCCAGTACTTC	.	TRBJ2-5	.	13	TRBV27
CASSVTLGQFNQYF	TGTGCCAGCAGTGTAACTCTCGGGCAGTTCAACCAGTATTTT	.	TRBJ2-3	.	14	TRBV6-5
CASSIRLAGVKRDYEQYF	TGTGCCAGTAGTATTAGACTAGCGGGAGTGAAACGAGACTACGAGCAGTACTTC	.	TRBJ2-7	TRBD2	18	TRBV19
CASSQALRETYNEQFF	TGTGCCAGCAGCCAAGCCTTGCGGGAGACGTACAATGAGCAGTTCTTC	.	TRBJ2-1	TRBD2	16	TRBV4-2
CASGVWATNEKLFF	TGTGCCAGCGGCGTTTGGGCAACTAATGAAAAACTGTTTTTT	.	TRBJ1-4	.	14	TRBV27
CASSPPRTLGHEKLFF	TGTGCCAGCAGTCCCCCTCGGACCCTCGGGCATGAAAAACTGTTTTTT	.	TRBJ1-4	.	16	TRBV28